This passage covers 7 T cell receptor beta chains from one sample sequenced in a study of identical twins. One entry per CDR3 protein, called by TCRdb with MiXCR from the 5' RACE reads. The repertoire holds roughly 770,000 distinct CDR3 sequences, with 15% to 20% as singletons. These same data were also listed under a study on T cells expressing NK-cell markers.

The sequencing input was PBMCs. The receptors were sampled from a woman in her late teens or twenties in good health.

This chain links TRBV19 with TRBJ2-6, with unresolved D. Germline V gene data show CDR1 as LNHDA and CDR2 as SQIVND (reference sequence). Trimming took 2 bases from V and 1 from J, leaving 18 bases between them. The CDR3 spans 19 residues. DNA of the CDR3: TGTGCCAGTAGTATAAAGGCCGCGACACTTGTGTCTGGGGCCAACGTCCTGACTTTC. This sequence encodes CASSIKAATLVSGANVLTF.

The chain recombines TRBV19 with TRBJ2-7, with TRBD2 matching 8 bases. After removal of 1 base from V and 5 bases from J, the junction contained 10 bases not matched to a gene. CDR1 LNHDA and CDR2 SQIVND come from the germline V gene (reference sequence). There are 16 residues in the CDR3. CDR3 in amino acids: CASSIAKRERNHEQYF. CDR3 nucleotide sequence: TGTGCCAGTAGTATAGCGAAGCGGGAGCGCAATCACGAGCAGTACTTC.

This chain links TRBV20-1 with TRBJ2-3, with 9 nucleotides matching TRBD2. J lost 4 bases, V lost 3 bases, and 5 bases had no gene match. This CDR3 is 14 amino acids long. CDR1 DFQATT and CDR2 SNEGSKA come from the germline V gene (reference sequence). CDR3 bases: TGCAGTGCTAGTCTACTAGCGGGCGCAGATACGCAGTATTTT. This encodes CSASLLAGADTQYF.

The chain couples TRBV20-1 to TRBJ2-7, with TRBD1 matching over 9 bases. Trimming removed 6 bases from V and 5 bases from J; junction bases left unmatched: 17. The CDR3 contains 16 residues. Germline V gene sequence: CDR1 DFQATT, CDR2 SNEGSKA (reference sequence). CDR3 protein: CSAQGPPGTGIHEQYF. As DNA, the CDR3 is TGCAGTGCCCAAGGACCACCCGGGACAGGGATACACGAGCAGTACTTC.

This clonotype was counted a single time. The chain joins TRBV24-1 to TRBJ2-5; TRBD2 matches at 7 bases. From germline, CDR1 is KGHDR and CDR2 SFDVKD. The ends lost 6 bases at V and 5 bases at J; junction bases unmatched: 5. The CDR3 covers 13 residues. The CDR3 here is CATSRAGMETQYF. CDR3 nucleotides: TGTGCCACCAGTCGAGCGGGAATGGAGACCCAGTACTTC.

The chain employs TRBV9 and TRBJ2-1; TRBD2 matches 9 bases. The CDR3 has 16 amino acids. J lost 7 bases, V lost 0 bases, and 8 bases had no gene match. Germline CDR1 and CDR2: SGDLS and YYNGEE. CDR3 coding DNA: TGTGCCAGCAGCGTAGCGGGCGGGAGGGTAGATAATGAGCAGTTCTTC. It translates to CASSVAGGRVDNEQFF. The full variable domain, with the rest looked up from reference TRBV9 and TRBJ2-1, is DSGVTQTPKHLITATGQRVTLRCSPRSGDLSVYWYQQSLDQGLQFLIQYYNGEERAKGNILERFSAQQFPDLHSELNLSSLELGDSALYFCASSVAGGRVDNEQFFGPGTRLTVL.

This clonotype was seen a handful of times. The CDR3 region is CASSLAVVTQYF. DNA for the CDR3: TGTGCCAGCAGCTTAGCGGTGGTGACCCAGTACTTC. The rearrangement joins TRBV7-2 to TRBJ2-5; no firm D call. The CDR3 is made up of 12 amino acids. V lost 0 bases, J lost 7 bases, and 6 bases lay in between. Germline CDR1 reads SGHTA; CDR2 reads FQGNSA.